The 6 T cell receptor beta chains given below trace back to one sample, sequenced in a study of shared clonotypes between healthy human individuals. Profiled with immunoSEQ multiplex PCR; TCRdb holds only in-frame clones, not every one. The sample contains about 1 million clones, about 84% of which appear only once. The sequenced sample consisted of memory CD4+ T cells from PBMCs. Subset defined: CD45RA-negative fraction. All receptors come from a man younger than 35 in good health. Some clones in this sample may be carry-over from other donors' samples.

J is TRBJ2-1 and V is TRBV5-1; D is ambiguous. There are 16 residues in the CDR3. V shed 0 bases and J shed 0 bases, with 10 bases lying between them. Germline assignment: CDR1 SGHRS and CDR2 YFSETQ. The CDR3 is CASSLEAAGSYNEQFF. CDR3 sequence (DNA): TGCGCCAGCAGCTTGGAAGCTGCCGGCTCCTACAATGAGCAGTTCTTC.

The chain is built from TRBV30 and TRBJ1-5, with a weak D call TRBD1 (5 bases). Germline lookup yields CDR1 GTSNPN and CDR2 SVGIG (reference sequence). Trimming pared 0 bases from V and 6 bases from J, leaving 12 bases between. The CDR3 sequence is 14 residues long. The DNA for the CDR3 is TGTGCCTGGAGTGTAACATTGAGGGGTCAGCCCCAGCATTTT. Residues: CAWSVTLRGQPQHF.

The V and J genes are TRBV28 and TRBJ1-5, with 8 positions matching TRBD1. The CDR3 is made up of 14 amino acids. J gave up 6 bases and V 8 bases, and 9 bases lay outside the gene matches. CDR1 and CDR2 (germline): MDHEN, SYDVKM. The CDR3: CASAYQGAPQPQHF. DNA of the CDR3: TGTGCCAGCGCGTACCAGGGGGCTCCTCAGCCCCAGCATTTT.

This sequence joins TRBV10-3 and TRBJ1-1; a weak D match, TRBD1 (6 bases). Germline-derived CDR1 and CDR2 are ENHRY and SYGVKD. V was clipped by 8 bases and J by 3 bases, with 22 bases between them. The CDR3 consists of 16 residues. This CDR3 is CAIGGDTVSEDTEAFF. In nucleotides, the CDR3 is TGTGCCATCGGGGGCGATACTGTATCAGAGGACACTGAAGCTTTCTTT.

The V and J genes are TRBV7-2 and TRBJ2-7; D is uncertain. Trimming took 0 bases from V and 3 from J, leaving 9 bases between them. The germline V gene has CDR1 SGHTA and CDR2 FQGNSA. The length of the CDR3 is 14 residues. The CDR3 here is CASSLAGIIYEQYF. The CDR3, as DNA: TGTGCCAGCAGCTTAGCAGGGATCATCTACGAGCAGTACTTC.

The genes are TRBV29-1 and TRBJ2-1, with D perhaps matching TRBD2 (6 bases). Germline V gene lookup returns CDR1 SQVTM and CDR2 ANQGSEA. The CDR3 is 13 residues long. Deletions cut 1 base from V and 4 bases from J, with 8 bases between. CDR3 sequence reads: CSVEGTTYNEQFF. CDR3 coding DNA: TGCAGCGTTGAAGGGACTACTTACAATGAGCAGTTCTTC.